These T cell receptor beta chains were read from a single sample in a study of blood T cell repertoires in COVID-19. Produced via immunoSEQ multiplex PCR; TCRdb's table is partial and in-frame only. This table has 310,000 or so clones, around 87% appearing once. The material sequenced was peripheral blood. Every receptor here comes from a woman between 45 and 65 years old with active or convalescent COVID-19. The CDR3 runs from the conserved cysteine through the conserved F or W. A D gene is named only where the DNA matches it firmly. The size field is filled for only some rows; it gives once, few, many or a size class.

abundance: once
j_gene: TRBJ1-3
d_gene: .
v_gene: TRBV6-1
CDR3aa: CASSEGTSGNTIYF
CDR3nt: TGTGCCAGCAGTGAAGGGACTAGCGGAAACACCATATATTTT

abundance: .
j_gene: TRBJ2-1
d_gene: TRBD2
v_gene: TRBV30
CDR3aa: CAWALAGHNEQFF
CDR3nt: TGTGCCTGGGCTCTAGCGGGGCACAATGAGCAGTTCTTC

abundance: .
j_gene: TRBJ2-3
d_gene: .
v_gene: TRBV7-6
CDR3aa: CASLSTQYF
CDR3nt: TGTGCCAGCTTGAGTACGCAGTATTTT

abundance: .
j_gene: TRBJ2-1
d_gene: .
v_gene: TRBV9
CDR3aa: CASSVEGTGLINEQFF
CDR3nt: TGTGCCAGCAGCGTAGAAGGGACGGGACTTATTAATGAGCAGTTCTTC

abundance: .
j_gene: TRBJ1-1
d_gene: .
v_gene: TRBV30
CDR3aa: CAWSTRSEAFF
CDR3nt: TGTGCCTGGAGTACCCGATCGGAGGCTTTCTTT

abundance: .
j_gene: TRBJ2-1
d_gene: .
v_gene: TRBV4-1
CDR3aa: CASSHGRLTENEQFF
CDR3nt: TGCGCCAGCAGCCATGGTCGACTAACTGAAAATGAGCAGTTCTTC

abundance: .
j_gene: TRBJ1-1
d_gene: .
v_gene: TRBV18
CDR3aa: CASSQGQNTEAFF
CDR3nt: TGTGCCAGCTCCCAAGGACAGAACACTGAAGCTTTCTTT

abundance: .
j_gene: TRBJ1-2
d_gene: .
v_gene: TRBV29-1
CDR3aa: CSVGGVQDYGYTF
CDR3nt: TGCAGCGTTGGGGGGGTACAGGACTATGGCTACACCTTC

abundance: .
j_gene: TRBJ2-2
d_gene: .
v_gene: TRBV5-5
CDR3aa: CASSWGSGNSGELFF
CDR3nt: TGTGCCAGCAGTTGGGGTTCGGGGAACTCCGGGGAGCTGTTTTTT

abundance: few
j_gene: TRBJ1-5
d_gene: TRBD1
v_gene: TRBV27
CDR3aa: CASSTSRDSWVQPQHF
CDR3nt: TGTGCCAGCAGTACATCAAGGGACAGTTGGGTACAGCCCCAGCATTTT

abundance: .
j_gene: TRBJ1-1
d_gene: TRBD1
v_gene: TRBV20-1
CDR3aa: CSANDRGLNTEAFF
CDR3nt: TGCAGTGCTAATGACAGGGGGCTGAACACTGAAGCTTTCTTT

abundance: .
j_gene: TRBJ1-3
d_gene: TRBD1
v_gene: TRBV6-5
CDR3aa: CASSPGQGGGNTIYF
CDR3nt: TGTGCCAGCAGCCCGGGACAGGGCGGGGGAAACACCATATATTTT

abundance: once
j_gene: TRBJ2-3
d_gene: .
v_gene: TRBV28
CDR3aa: CASSPARVVTDTQYF
CDR3nt: TGTGCCAGCAGCCCCGCCCGGGTCGTCACAGATACGCAGTATTTT

abundance: .
j_gene: TRBJ1-2
d_gene: .
v_gene: TRBV2
CDR3aa: CASRQFYGYTF
CDR3nt: TGTGCCAGCAGACAGTTCTATGGCTACACCTTC

abundance: once
j_gene: TRBJ2-1
d_gene: TRBD2
v_gene: TRBV7-2
CDR3aa: CASRPGTSGRGEQFF
CDR3nt: TGTGCCAGCAGACCCGGGACTAGCGGGAGAGGTGAGCAGTTCTTC

abundance: .
j_gene: TRBJ2-7
d_gene: TRBD1
v_gene: TRBV10-3
CDR3aa: CASTNGTASYEQYF
CDR3nt: TGTGCCAGTACTAACGGGACAGCCTCCTACGAGCAGTACTTC

abundance: .
j_gene: TRBJ1-6
d_gene: TRBD1
v_gene: TRBV19
CDR3aa: CASSIGTGVGSPLHF
CDR3nt: TGTGCCAGTAGTATTGGGACAGGGGTGGGTTCACCCCTCCACTTT

abundance: .
j_gene: TRBJ1-2
d_gene: .
v_gene: TRBV25-1
CDR3aa: CASSEGALRYGYTF
CDR3nt: TGTGCCAGCAGTGAGGGAGCTCTAAGATATGGCTACACCTTC

abundance: .
j_gene: TRBJ2-7
d_gene: .
v_gene: TRBV3-1/TRBV3-2
CDR3aa: CASSQFRGSSYEQYF
CDR3nt: TGTGCCAGCAGCCAATTCCGGGGTAGCTCCTACGAGCAGTACTTC

abundance: once
j_gene: TRBJ2-1
d_gene: TRBD2
v_gene: TRBV4-2
CDR3aa: CASSQEGTSGGYNEQFF
CDR3nt: TGTGCCAGCAGCCAAGAGGGGACTAGCGGGGGTTACAATGAGCAGTTCTTC